This TCR beta chain was documented in a study of T cell responses to AZD1222 COVID-19 vaccine. The method was immunoSEQ multiplex PCR; TCRdb's version includes in-frame clones alone and lacks a portion of them. The sample lists about 110,000 clones, 65% to 85% occurring once. CDR1 MNHEY and CDR2 SVGAGI come from the germline V gene. Trimming pared 6 bases from V and 4 bases from J, leaving 13 bases between. The CDR3 is 13 amino acids. Sequencing used peripheral blood, obtained on day 0 of AZD1222 vaccination. This TCR was recovered from an adult in good health. This chain links TRBV6-5 with TRBJ2-7; D gene ambiguous. CDR3 protein: CASSAEGRYEQYF. The CDR3 region has the DNA TGTGCCAGCAGCGCGGAAGGGCGGTACGAGCAGTACTTC.